These T cell receptor beta chains were read from a single sample in a study of blood T cell repertoires in COVID-19. Profiling relied on immunoSEQ multiplex PCR, and the TCRdb table lists in-frame clones only, not all of them. The sample lists just over 300,000 clones; 70% to 90% were seen once. The sequencing sample was made of PBMCs or T cells enriched from blood (not recorded which). Source of these receptors: a man aged 25-45 years who had recovered from COVID-19. CDR3s leave out the opening cysteine and the closing phenylalanine or tryptophan. A D gene is named only where the DNA matches it firmly. A row's size may be missing; if present it is once, few, many or a size class.

V gene,D gene,J gene,clone size,CDR3 protein
TRBV19,-,TRBJ1-5,-,ASSIKGIGVRQPQH
TRBV5-8,-,TRBJ1-1,once,ASSSEMNTEAF
TRBV19,-,TRBJ1-2,-,ASKRGQNYGYT
TRBV6-5,-,TRBJ2-2,-,ASSIGTSNTGELF
TRBV28,TRBD1,TRBJ1-4,-,ASVTPGGYEPNEKLF
TRBV6-5,TRBD2,TRBJ2-1,-,ASNPGLEYNEQF
TRBV30,TRBD1,TRBJ1-6,-,AWSADRAADSPLH
TRBV28,-,TRBJ2-3,-,ASSPGGLTDTQY
TRBV7-2,TRBD1,TRBJ2-1,-,ASILIRDSHNEQF
TRBV7-9,-,TRBJ2-7,-,ASSDYASWIYEQY
TRBV2,TRBD1,TRBJ1-1,once,ASSDRQGVAEAF
TRBV3-1/TRBV3-2,-,TRBJ1-2,-,AIRGGSSDGYT
TRBV10-3,-,TRBJ1-2,-,AISEAEYYGYT
TRBV29-1,-,TRBJ1-4,-,SVEDGGGRSEKLF
TRBV3-1/TRBV3-2,-,TRBJ2-7,once,ASSQEIGGTPHEQY
TRBV19,TRBD1,TRBJ1-2,-,ASNYRGQGGYGYT
TRBV7-2,-,TRBJ1-2,-,ASSQQSNYGYT
TRBV11-2,-,TRBJ2-1,-,ASSLVAVSYNEQF
TRBV24-1,TRBD1,TRBJ2-3,-,ATRDRGPTDTQY
TRBV28,TRBD1,TRBJ1-2,-,ASSSQGAGGYT
TRBV4-1,-,TRBJ1-2,-,ASSQVSTGYGYT
TRBV7-2,-,TRBJ1-2,-,ASSLEGVEIGGYT
TRBV25-1,TRBD1,TRBJ2-1,-,ASSEMGTGKDNEQF
TRBV5-1,-,TRBJ1-3,-,ASSFQGLSGNTIY
TRBV5-1,TRBD2,TRBJ2-3,-,ASSLAAGTADTQY
TRBV24-1,-,TRBJ2-2,-,ATRKGRGAGELF
TRBV2,TRBD1,TRBJ1-2,-,ASSGTGGFSWGYT
TRBV5-6,TRBD2,TRBJ2-2,-,ASSLVGGRTGELF
TRBV11-2,-,TRBJ2-5,-,ASSLEANQETQY
TRBV6-5,TRBD1,TRBJ1-2,-,ASTRTGANYGYT
TRBV30,-,TRBJ1-3,-,AWVKTGAPGNTIY
TRBV29-1,TRBD1,TRBJ2-1,-,SVEDPQGSSYNEQF
TRBV7-9,TRBD1,TRBJ2-1,-,ASSPNRGQAYNEQF
TRBV11-3,-,TRBJ2-5,-,ASSLGTGAETQY
TRBV15,-,TRBJ1-5,-,ATSRGLARYQPQH
TRBV5-8,-,TRBJ2-5,-,ASSLVRYQETQY
TRBV11-2,-,TRBJ1-1,-,ASSSQRGNTEAF
TRBV2,TRBD1,TRBJ1-3,-,ASSERQGTNTIY
TRBV15,-,TRBJ2-2,-,ATSREAGATGELF
TRBV3-1/TRBV3-2,-,TRBJ1-1,-,ASSLRGRGAEAF
TRBV5-5,-,TRBJ1-2,-,ASSYNKAGINYGYT
TRBV11-3,-,TRBJ2-1,-,ASSLGGLYNEQF
TRBV5-1,-,TRBJ1-1,-,ASSLAGNTEAF
TRBV14,-,TRBJ1-2,-,ASSQYPRMISSADGYT
TRBV4-1,-,TRBJ2-7,-,ASSHPSGLAPEQY
TRBV18,-,TRBJ1-6,-,ASSPSQGGSVPPLH
TRBV29-1,-,TRBJ1-1,-,SVGPGDTSEAF